The T cell receptor beta chain described here comes from a study of human T cells and chemical hapten exposure. V was cut by 0 bases and J by 2 bases, with 10 bases left in between. Per the germline V gene, CDR1 is MNHNS and CDR2 is SASEGT. This CDR3 has 15 amino acids. Unfractionated whole blood was the source of the extracted total RNA. A single record per CDR3 protein comes from TCRdb applying MiXCR to the 5' RACE reads. The table lists about 140,000 distinct CDR3 sequences, 3.5% to 5% of them singletons. The gene calls are TRBV6-1 and TRBJ1-1; a weak D match, TRBD1 (5 bases). The TCR sequence derives from a female donor in good health. CDR3 sequence (DNA): TGTGCCAGCAGTGAAGCGCCAGGGATCAACACTGAAGCTTTCTTT. It specifies CASSEAPGINTEAFF.